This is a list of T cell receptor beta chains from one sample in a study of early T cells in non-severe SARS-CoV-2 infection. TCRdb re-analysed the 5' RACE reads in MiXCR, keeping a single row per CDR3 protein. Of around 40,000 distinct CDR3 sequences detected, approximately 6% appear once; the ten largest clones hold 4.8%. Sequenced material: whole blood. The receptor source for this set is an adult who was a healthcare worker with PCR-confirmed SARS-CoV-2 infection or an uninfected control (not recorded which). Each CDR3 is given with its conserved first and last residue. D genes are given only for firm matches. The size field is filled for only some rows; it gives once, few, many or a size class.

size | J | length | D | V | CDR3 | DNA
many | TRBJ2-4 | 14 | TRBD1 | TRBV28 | CASSSDRAKNIQYF | TGTGCCAGCAGTTCGGACAGGGCCAAAAACATTCAGTACTTC
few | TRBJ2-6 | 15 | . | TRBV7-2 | CASSLKGSGANVLTF | TGTGCCAGCAGCTTAAAAGGGTCTGGGGCCAACGTCCTGACTTTC
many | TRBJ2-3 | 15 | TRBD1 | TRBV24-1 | CATSALTGGTDTQYF | TGTGCCACCAGTGCCCTGACAGGGGGCACAGATACGCAGTATTTT
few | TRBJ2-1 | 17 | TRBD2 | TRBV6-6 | CASSYNGLAVSGNEQFF | TGTGCCAGCAGTTACAATGGACTAGCGGTCTCCGGCAATGAGCAGTTCTTC
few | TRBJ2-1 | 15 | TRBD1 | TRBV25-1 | CASSDPRQGNNEQFF | TGTGCCAGCAGTGACCCTAGACAGGGGAACAATGAGCAGTTCTTC
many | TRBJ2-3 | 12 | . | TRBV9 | CASSVEGNTQYF | TGTGCCAGCAGCGTAGAAGGGAATACGCAGTATTTT
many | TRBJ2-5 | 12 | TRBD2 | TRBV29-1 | CSVGLAGETQYF | TGCAGCGTTGGACTAGCGGGAGAGACCCAGTACTTC
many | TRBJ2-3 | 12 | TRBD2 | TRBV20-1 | CSGLAGPDTQYF | TGCAGTGGTCTAGCGGGACCAGATACGCAGTATTTT
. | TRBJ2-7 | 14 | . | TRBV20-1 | CSAVEKGPQYEQYF | TGCAGTGCTGTCGAAAAGGGACCACAATACGAGCAGTACTTC
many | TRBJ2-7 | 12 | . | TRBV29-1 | CSVLWGDYEQYF | TGCAGCGTCCTTTGGGGGGACTACGAGCAGTACTTC
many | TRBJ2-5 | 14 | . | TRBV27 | CASSFSGPQETQYF | TGTGCCAGCAGTTTTTCGGGACCGCAAGAGACCCAGTACTTC
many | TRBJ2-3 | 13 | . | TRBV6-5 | CASTPLPGDTQYF | TGTGCCAGCACCCCCCTCCCCGGTGATACGCAGTATTTT
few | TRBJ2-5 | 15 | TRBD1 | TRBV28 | CASSPLGQTQETQYF | TGTGCCAGCAGTCCCTTGGGACAGACACAAGAGACCCAGTACTTC
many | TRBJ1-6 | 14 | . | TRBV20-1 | CSARIGRENSPLHF | TGCAGTGCTAGAATCGGCAGGGAGAATTCACCCCTCCACTTT
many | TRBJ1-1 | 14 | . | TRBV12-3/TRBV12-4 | CASSSQGSNTEAFF | TGTGCCAGCAGTTCACAGGGATCGAACACTGAAGCTTTCTTT
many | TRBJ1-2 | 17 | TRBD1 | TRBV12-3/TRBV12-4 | CASSRYTRQGNGSGYTF | TGTGCCAGCAGCCGATACACAAGACAGGGGAACGGGAGTGGCTACACCTTC
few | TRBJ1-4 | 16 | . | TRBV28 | CASSPGSGPTNEKLFF | TGTGCCAGCAGCCCCGGATCAGGGCCGACTAATGAAAAACTGTTTTTT
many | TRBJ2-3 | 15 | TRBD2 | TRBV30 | CAWRGTSGSLGTQYF | TGTGCCTGGAGGGGGACTAGCGGGAGTTTAGGCACGCAGTATTTT
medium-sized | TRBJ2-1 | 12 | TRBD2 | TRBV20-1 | CSGGLAGNEQFF | TGCAGTGGAGGGCTAGCGGGCAATGAGCAGTTCTTC
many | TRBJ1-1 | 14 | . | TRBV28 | CASSLRGEGTEAFF | TGTGCCAGCAGTTTACGGGGGGAGGGCACTGAAGCTTTCTTT
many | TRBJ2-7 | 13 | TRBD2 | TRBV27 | CASGTSDSYEQYF | TGTGCCAGCGGGACTAGCGACTCCTACGAGCAGTACTTC
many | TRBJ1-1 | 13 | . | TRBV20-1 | CSARSGSNTEAFF | TGCAGTGCTAGATCAGGGAGCAACACTGAAGCTTTCTTT
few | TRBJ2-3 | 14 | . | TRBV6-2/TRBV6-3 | CASSSGQGTDTQYF | TGTGCCAGCAGTTCCGGACAAGGCACAGATACGCAGTATTTT
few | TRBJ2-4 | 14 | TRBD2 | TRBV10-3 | CAISNPGGGNIQYF | TGTGCCATCAGTAACCCCGGGGGGGGGAACATTCAGTACTTC
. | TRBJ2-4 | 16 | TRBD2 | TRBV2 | CASVTSGRAAKNIQYF | TGTGCCAGCGTGACTAGCGGGAGGGCCGCCAAAAACATTCAGTACTTC
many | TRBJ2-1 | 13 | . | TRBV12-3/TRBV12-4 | CASSRDFPHEQFF | TGTGCCAGCAGCCGGGACTTTCCCCATGAGCAGTTCTTC
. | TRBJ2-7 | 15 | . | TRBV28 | CASREIRDTYYEQYF | TGTGCCAGCAGGGAGATTCGGGACACCTACTACGAGCAGTACTTC
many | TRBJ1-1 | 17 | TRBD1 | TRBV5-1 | CASSFGQGWPSGTEAFF | TGCGCCAGCAGCTTTGGACAGGGTTGGCCATCAGGCACTGAAGCTTTCTTT
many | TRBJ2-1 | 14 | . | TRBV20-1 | CSADAGLEDNEQFF | TGCAGTGCTGATGCAGGGCTTGAAGACAATGAGCAGTTCTTC
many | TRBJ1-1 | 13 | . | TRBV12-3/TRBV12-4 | CASNGQMNTEAFF | TGTGCCAGCAACGGACAGATGAACACTGAAGCTTTCTTT
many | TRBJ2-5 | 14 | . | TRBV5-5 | CASNPRDGQETQYF | TGTGCCAGCAACCCACGGGACGGACAAGAGACCCAGTACTTC
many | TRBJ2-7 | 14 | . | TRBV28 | CASSLRLAKYEQYF | TGTGCCAGCAGTTTGCGTCTAGCGAAGTACGAGCAGTACTTC
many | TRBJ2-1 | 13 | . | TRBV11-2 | CASSRGSYNEQFF | TGTGCCAGCAGCAGGGGCTCCTACAATGAGCAGTTCTTC
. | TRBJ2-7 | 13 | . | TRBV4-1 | CASSQTQGYEQYF | TGCGCCAGCAGCCAAACCCAGGGGTACGAGCAGTACTTC
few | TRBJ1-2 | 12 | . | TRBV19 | CAILTPNYGYTF | TGTGCCATTTTGACCCCTAACTATGGCTACACCTTC
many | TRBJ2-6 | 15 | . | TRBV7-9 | CASSASLSGANVLTF | TGTGCCAGCAGCGCCTCGCTGTCTGGGGCCAACGTCCTGACTTTC
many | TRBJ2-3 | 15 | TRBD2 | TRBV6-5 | CASSYSAGVTDTQYF | TGTGCCAGCAGTTACTCAGCGGGAGTCACAGATACGCAGTATTTT
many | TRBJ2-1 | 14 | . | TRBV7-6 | CASSFAGLTNEQFF | TGTGCCAGCAGCTTCGCCGGGCTCACTAATGAGCAGTTCTTC
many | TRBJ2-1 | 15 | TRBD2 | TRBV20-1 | CSAREAGGSYNEQFF | TGCAGTGCTAGAGAAGCGGGAGGATCCTACAATGAGCAGTTCTTC
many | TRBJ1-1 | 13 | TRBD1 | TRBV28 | CASRSPGTAEAFF | TGTGCCAGCAGATCACCCGGGACAGCTGAAGCTTTCTTT
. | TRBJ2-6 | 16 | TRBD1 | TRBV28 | CASSLRQGPGANVLTF | TGTGCCAGCAGTTTACGACAGGGGCCTGGGGCCAACGTCCTGACTTTC
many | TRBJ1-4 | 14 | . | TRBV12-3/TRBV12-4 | CASSLTQGGEKLFF | TGTGCCAGCAGTTTGACCCAGGGCGGGGAAAAACTGTTTTTT
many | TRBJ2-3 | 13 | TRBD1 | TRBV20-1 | CSKGQGPTDTQYF | TGCAGCAAAGGACAGGGGCCAACAGATACGCAGTATTTT
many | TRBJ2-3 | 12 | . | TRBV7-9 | CASSWRGDTQYF | TGTGCCAGCAGCTGGAGAGGAGATACGCAGTATTTT
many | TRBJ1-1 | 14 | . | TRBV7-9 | CASSFQGQYTEAFF | TGTGCCAGCAGCTTTCAGGGGCAATACACTGAAGCTTTCTTT
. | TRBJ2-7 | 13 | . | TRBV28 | CASSSAPPEGWYF | TGTGCCAGCAGTTCAGCCCCCCCGGAGGGGTGGTACTTC
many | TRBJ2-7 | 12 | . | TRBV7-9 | CASSFERSPTYF | TGTGCCAGCAGCTTTGAGCGCAGTCCTACGTACTTC
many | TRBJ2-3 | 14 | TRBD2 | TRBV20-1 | CSARRAGSTDTQYF | TGCAGTGCTAGAAGAGCGGGAAGCACAGATACGCAGTATTTT
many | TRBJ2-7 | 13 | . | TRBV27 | CASSLGFAYEQYF | TGTGCCAGCAGTTTAGGGTTCGCCTACGAGCAGTACTTC
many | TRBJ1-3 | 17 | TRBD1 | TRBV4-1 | CASSQVPGQLSGNTIYF | TGCGCCAGCAGCCAAGTCCCGGGACAGCTCTCTGGAAACACCATATATTTT
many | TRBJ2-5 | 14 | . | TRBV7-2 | CASSRAERWETQYF | TGTGCCAGCAGTCGGGCGGAGAGGTGGGAGACCCAGTACTTC
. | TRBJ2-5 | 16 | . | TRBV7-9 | CASTSTPPTGGETQYF | TGTGCCAGCACCTCCACGCCGCCAACCGGAGGGGAGACCCAGTACTTC
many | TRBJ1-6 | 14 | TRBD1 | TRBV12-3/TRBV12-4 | CASSDRQGYSPLHF | TGTGCCAGCAGTGATAGACAGGGGTATTCACCCCTCCACTTT
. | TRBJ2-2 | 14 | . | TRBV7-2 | CASSSSGYTGELFF | TGTGCCAGCAGCTCATCAGGGTACACCGGGGAGCTGTTTTTT
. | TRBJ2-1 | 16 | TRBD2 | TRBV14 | CASSPETSGFWDEQFF | TGTGCCAGCAGCCCCGAGACTAGCGGGTTTTGGGATGAGCAGTTCTTC
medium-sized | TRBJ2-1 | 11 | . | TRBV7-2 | CASSLRREQFF | TGTGCCAGCAGCTTAAGGAGGGAGCAGTTCTTC
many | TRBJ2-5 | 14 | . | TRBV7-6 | CASSLDQGQETQYF | TGTGCCAGCAGCTTAGACCAGGGACAAGAGACCCAGTACTTC
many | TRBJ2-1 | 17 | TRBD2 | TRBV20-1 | CSARVSASGRAYNEQFF | TGCAGTGCTAGAGTTTCGGCTAGCGGGAGAGCCTACAATGAGCAGTTCTTC
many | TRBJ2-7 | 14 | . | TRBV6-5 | CASSYGWAGDEQYF | TGTGCCAGCAGTTACGGTTGGGCAGGGGACGAGCAGTACTTC
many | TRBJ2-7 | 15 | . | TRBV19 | CASSGTSYGPDEQYF | TGTGCCAGTAGTGGCACTAGCTACGGTCCTGACGAGCAGTACTTC